These 12 T cell receptor beta chains share one sample of origin, sequenced in a study of T cell repertoires in cytomegalovirus infection. TCRdb independently ran MiXCR on the reads; one entry per CDR3 protein. Of roughly 500,000 distinct CDR3 sequences in the sample, approximately 42% were seen once. For these TCRs, the target antigens are not known. This specimen consisted of cultured PBMCs, obtained from culture after CMV antigen stimulation. These receptors originate from a human donor in good health (CMV status not recorded). Some clones in this sample may be carry-over from other donors' samples.

The V call is TRBV4-2, the J call TRBJ2-3; D is ambiguous. Between the trimmed V and J ends, which lost 0 bases and 4 bases, there was a span of 14 bases. Germline V CDR1 and CDR2: LGHNA, YNFKEQ. The CDR3 has 16 residues. CDR3 residues: CASSQERKGGPDTQYF. The DNA of the CDR3 is TGTGCCAGCAGCCAAGAGCGTAAGGGTGGTCCAGATACGCAGTATTTT.

The sample holds a few counts of this clonotype. This chain links TRBV12-3 or TRBV12-4 with TRBJ2-1, with 9 bases aligning to TRBD1. V lost 6 bases, J lost 8 bases, and 11 bases stayed unmatched. The CDR3 has 15 residues. The CDR3 DNA is TGTGCCAGCAGCGTTCCGGGACAGGGATCACATGAGCAGTTCTTC. Its translation: CASSVPGQGSHEQFF.

This clonotype was detected ten times or more. The chain joins TRBV2 to TRBJ2-2; D ambiguous. Trimming shortened V by 3 bases and J by 2 bases, and 7 bases separated the two germline ends. CDR3 length equals 14 residues. CDR1 and CDR2 (germline): SNHLY, FYNNEI. The DNA of the CDR3 is TGTGCCAGCAGTGACGCGGAAAACACCGGGGAGCTGTTTTTT. It encodes CASSDAENTGELFF.

The chain is built from TRBV7-2 and TRBJ2-7, with 10 nucleotides matching TRBD2. Germline-derived CDR1 and CDR2 are SGHTA and FQGNSA. The junction had 9 bases not matched to a gene; V was cut back by 3 bases and J by 7 bases. CDR3 size: 15 residues. CDR3 amino acids: CASSFSSGGEMEQYF. CDR3 in DNA: TGTGCCAGCAGCTTTTCCAGCGGGGGGGAGATGGAGCAGTACTTC.

V usage is TRBV19 and J usage is TRBJ1-2; TRBD1 agrees at 9 bases. Germline V gives CDR1 LNHDA, CDR2 SQIVND (reference sequence). V dropped 4 bases and J dropped 13; count of bases not matched to a gene: 13. The CDR3 is 14 amino acids. CDR3 region: CASSTNRGQSPFTF. CDR3 nucleotides: TGTGCCAGTAGTACGAACAGGGGGCAGTCTCCCTTCACCTTC.

The CDR3 DNA is TGTGCCAGCAGCTACGACACTTACAATGAGCAGTTCTTC. It translates to CASSYDTYNEQFF. The chain uses TRBV7-2 and TRBJ2-1; no definite D call. The germline gives CDR1 SGHTA, CDR2 FQGNSA. V was pared by 4 bases and J by 4 bases, with 8 bases between. This CDR3 is built from 13 residues.

This chain uses TRBV20-1 with TRBJ2-1, with D unclear. CDR3 length: 10 residues. Per germline, CDR1 DFQATT and CDR2 SNEGSKA (reference sequence). Deletions cut 6 bases from V and 10 bases from J, with 10 bases between. The CDR3 loop is CSAALREQFF. CDR3 coding DNA: TGCAGTGCCGCCTTGCGAGAGCAGTTCTTC.

This clonotype came up once. The chain uses TRBV12-3 or TRBV12-4 and TRBJ1-2, with D tentatively TRBD1 (5 bases). The CDR3 consists of 14 residues. Deletions cut 5 bases from V and 8 bases from J, with 18 bases between. CDR3 protein: CASSREQDSKGYTF. CDR3 bases: TGTGCCAGCAGTCGGGAACAGGATTCTAAGGGCTACACCTTC.

The J gene is TRBJ1-1, the V gene TRBV19; TRBD1 matches at 7 bases. This CDR3 has 14 residues. The trim removed 9 bases at V and 1 base at J, leaving 8 bases unmatched. Germline CDR1 and CDR2: LNHDA and SQIVND (reference sequence). CDR3 nucleotide sequence: TGTGCCAGCGACCACAGGGGAAAGAACACTGAAGCTTTCTTT. Translating it yields CASDHRGKNTEAFF.

This clonotype was counted only a few times. The J gene is TRBJ2-5, the V gene TRBV6-1; D gene uncertain. Germline CDR1 and CDR2: MNHNS and SASEGT. Trimming took 2 bases from V and 2 from J, leaving 12 bases between them. The CDR3 is made up of 15 amino acids. Written as DNA, the CDR3 is TGTGCCAGCAGTGAAAGGGATCTTCCTCAAGAGACCCAGTACTTC. This codes for CASSERDLPQETQYF.

This clonotype was counted only a few times. V and J are TRBV6-1 and TRBJ2-7; a weak D match, TRBD2 (5 bases). Per the germline V gene, CDR1 is MNHNS and CDR2 is SASEGT. The CDR3 contains 17 residues. The V end lost 6 bases, the J end lost 1 base, and 22 bases lay between the germline ends. The CDR3 region is CASSLHRGERGSYEQYF. CDR3 DNA: TGTGCCAGCAGCCTCCACCGGGGAGAAAGAGGGTCCTACGAGCAGTACTTC.

This rearrangement joins TRBV6-8 to TRBJ2-5; TRBD2 aligns across 7 bases. There are 13 residues in the CDR3. Looked up from germline, CDR1 is MNHGY and CDR2 is SAAAGT. Unmatched junction bases numbered 6, after V lost 6 bases and J lost 5 bases. CDR3 nucleotides: TGTGCCAGCAGCCACCGGGGGGAGGAGACCCAGTACTTC. Translated, it gives CASSHRGEETQYF.